This record concerns one T cell receptor beta chain sequence. Original handling: Estimation of nucleated cell counts relied on the amplification of reference gene primers. The data were produced by immunoSEQ multiplex PCR, yet TCRdb's version contains in-frame clones alone and is incomplete. Clone size and V and J calls were adopted from that table, with D and trimming inferred from the DNA. The table has 200,000 to 250,000 clones, approximately 85% seen once. These data come from a study of blood T cell repertoires in COVID-19. The overall study: Acute and convalescent COVID-19 specimens originated in the United States, Italy and Spain. In each case, the material was cDNA or gDNA derived from T cells, B-cell-depleted T cells, or PBMCs.

V shed 4 bases and J 5 bases; nucleotides not matched to a gene: 2. CDR3 length equals 15 residues. Germline CDR1 is SNHLY and CDR2 is FYNNEI. The TCR originated in a woman in her 70s with acute or convalescent COVID-19. This chain joins TRBV2 and TRBJ2-2, with 12 bases matching TRBD2. The specimen was peripheral blood. CDR3 nucleotide sequence: TGTGCCAGCAGTGCTCTAGCGGGGGGGACCGGGGAGCTGTTTTTT. It is translated as CASSALAGGTGELFF.